Listed here are 25 T cell receptor beta chains from one sample, sequenced in a study of T cells after yellow fever vaccination (dated by TCRdb to between 2018 and 2021). The sample's treatment or condition, from its label and the paper: live attenuated yellow fever vaccine strain. The library was prepared using 5' RACE. The sequencer was an Illumina HiSeq 2500. TCRdb passed the public sequencing reads through fastp at Q25 and MiXCR, retaining productive beta sequences. For every CDR3 protein sequence, its rows merge into one entry that carries the most common genes and DNA. This sample gives 110,000 to 150,000 distinct CDR3 sequences in total; approximately 6.6% of them show up just once. Approximately 0.64% of the sample is in the top ten clones. Source: CD4+ T cells sorted from PBMCs, taken 10 days after the yellow fever booster vaccination. The receptors here all came from a man younger than 40 who received the YFV17D yellow fever vaccine.

This clonotype was counted many times. The chain recombines TRBV29-1 with TRBJ2-7; 8 nucleotides agree with TRBD1. The CDR3 consists of 15 residues. V dropped 8 bases and J dropped 6; count of bases not matched to a gene: 18. Germline V lookup: CDR1 SQVTM, CDR2 ANQGSEA. The DNA of the CDR3 is TGCAGCACTCTAACCGACAGGGGACGGTGGGGCGAGCAGTACTTC. This codes for CSTLTDRGRWGEQYF.

This clonotype was counted at least ten times. The chain carries TRBV23-1 and TRBJ2-3, with TRBD1 identical over 7 bases. TRBV23-1 is sorted into the ORF group, with uncertain function. V lost 8 bases, J lost 5 bases, and 13 bases stayed unmatched. This CDR3 is built from 15 residues. CDR3 residues: CASAKQGNRQDTQYF. The CDR3 nucleotides read TGCGCCAGCGCTAAACAGGGGAATAGGCAAGATACGCAGTATTTT.

The sample holds a few counts of this clonotype. Being one base from a much bigger clone, this may be a read error. V usage is TRBV15 and J usage is TRBJ2-1, with D perhaps matching TRBD2 (5 bases). Trimming cost V 8 bases and J 0 bases, with 20 bases left between them. The CDR3 is 17 residues long. Germline values: CDR1 LNHNV, CDR2 YYDKDF (reference sequence). The CDR3 loop reads CATCRGRPSSSYNEQFF. The CDR3 DNA is TGTGCCACCTGCCGAGGGAGACCATCATCCTCCTACAATGAGCAGTTCTTC.

This clonotype was counted at least ten times. The rearrangement links TRBV5-1 to TRBJ2-1; 11 bases are a match to TRBD2. Germline lookup yields CDR1 SGHRS and CDR2 YFSETQ. CDR3 length: 16 residues. V was pared by 0 bases and J by 7 bases, with 6 bases of the junction left unmatched. The chain's CDR3 is CASSLDRLAGRNEQFF. The CDR3, as DNA: TGCGCCAGCAGCTTGGATCGACTAGCGGGAAGAAATGAGCAGTTCTTC.

V usage is TRBV7-8 and J usage is TRBJ2-5; D is ambiguous. CDR1 and CDR2 (germline): SGHVS, FQNEAQ. The CDR3 spans 14 residues. V dropped 1 base and J dropped 1 base, with 7 bases sitting between them. In DNA, the CDR3 is TGTGCCAGCAGCTTAGACCCTTCCCAAGAGACCCAGTACTTC. The encoded protein is CASSLDPSQETQYF.

The chain links TRBV5-5 to TRBJ1-3; TRBD1 matches 7 bases. Unmatched junction bases numbered 3, after V lost 0 bases and J lost 3 bases. Per germline, CDR1 SGHKS and CDR2 YYEKEE (reference sequence). The CDR3 has 15 amino acids. The CDR3 DNA reads as TGTGCCAGCAGCTTGGAGGGGGCCAGTGGAAACACCATATATTTT. Amino acids: CASSLEGASGNTIYF.

This clonotype was picked up many times. V usage is TRBV7-2 and J usage is TRBJ2-3; D is unclear. V shed 5 bases and J shed 4 bases, with 4 bases lying between them. CDR1 SGHTA and CDR2 FQGNSA come from the germline V gene. The CDR3 totals 11 residues. In nucleotides, the CDR3 is TGTGCCAGCAGCAATCCAGATACGCAGTATTTT. Amino acids: CASSNPDTQYF.

This clonotype appeared many times. The chain joins TRBV7-8 to TRBJ2-1; D is perhaps TRBD1 or TRBD2 (7 bases each). Looked up from germline, CDR1 is SGHVS and CDR2 is FQNEAQ. This CDR3 has 17 amino acids. V lost 10 bases and J lost 3, with 25 bases in between. CDR3 residues: CAIRLENERDSYNEQFF. The DNA for the CDR3 is TGTGCCATCCGCCTTGAAAACGAGCGGGACAGCTACAATGAGCAGTTCTTC.

This clonotype has at least ten counts. The chain carries TRBV12-3 or TRBV12-4 and TRBJ1-5, with D unclear. V dropped 3 bases and J dropped 7 bases, with 10 bases sitting between them. The CDR3 is 13 residues long. The CDR3 sequence is CASSFQGRQPQHF. In DNA, the CDR3 is TGTGCCAGCAGTTTTCAAGGGAGACAGCCCCAGCATTTT.

This clonotype was recorded at least ten times. The chain links TRBV7-2 to TRBJ2-5, with a possible D match to TRBD1 (5 bases). V lost 3 bases to trimming and J lost 4 bases, with 15 bases between them. From germline, CDR1 is SGHTA and CDR2 FQGNSA. The CDR3 covers 15 residues. The DNA of the CDR3 is TGTGCCAGCAGCTTCCAAACAGGAATCCCAGAGACCCAGTACTTC. Translation: CASSFQTGIPETQYF.

This chain links TRBV20-1 with TRBJ2-2; 8 bases map to TRBD2. Germline CDR1 is DFQATT and CDR2 is SNEGSKA (reference sequence). Unmatched junction bases numbered 1, after V lost 4 bases and J lost 3 bases. The CDR3 length is 13 residues. The CDR3 nucleotides read TGCAGTGCTACTAGCGGGTACACCGGGGAGCTGTTTTTT. Protein: CSATSGYTGELFF.

The V gene is TRBV20-1, the J gene TRBJ2-1; 9 bases are shared with TRBD2. The CDR3 has 15 residues. With V trimmed by 5 bases and J by 6 bases, 11 bases remained unmatched. Per germline, CDR1 DFQATT and CDR2 SNEGSKA (reference sequence). CDR3: CSARKTSGDRNEQFF. The CDR3, as DNA: TGCAGTGCTCGGAAGACTAGCGGAGATCGCAATGAGCAGTTCTTC.

This clonotype has ten or more counts. V is TRBV5-1 and J is TRBJ2-2; D perhaps matches TRBD2 (6 bases). CDR1 is SGHRS and CDR2 is YFSETQ in the germline V gene. This CDR3 has 14 amino acids. The V and J ends lost 4 bases and 6 bases respectively, with 13 bases between them. CDR3 loop: CASSGRTLSGELFF. CDR3 nucleotides: TGCGCCAGCAGCGGGAGGACATTGTCCGGGGAGCTGTTTTTT.

This clonotype showed up just a few times. The V gene is TRBV15, the J gene TRBJ2-6, with unresolved D. Germline CDR1 and CDR2: LNHNV and YYDKDF (reference sequence). This CDR3 has 15 residues. V dropped 5 bases and J dropped 2 bases, with 10 bases sitting between them. The DNA of the CDR3 is TGTGCCACCAGCGGAAGGTTCGCTGGGGCCAACGTCCTGACTTTC. This sequence encodes CATSGRFAGANVLTF.

This chain connects TRBV7-6 to TRBJ2-4, with TRBD2 identical over 10 bases. The J segment lost 1 base and the V segment lost 0 bases, leaving 12 bases of the junction unmatched. CDR1 is SGHVS, CDR2 FNYEAQ, per germline. The CDR3 contains 20 residues. Written as DNA, the CDR3 is TGTGCCAGCAGCTTAGCGTTGGCTAGCGGGAGTCGAATGGCCAAAAACATTCAGTACTTC. Protein: CASSLALASGSRMAKNIQYF.

In this sample, this clonotype turned up many times. V usage is TRBV7-2 and J usage is TRBJ2-3; 8 bases align to TRBD2. CDR3 size: 15 residues. After removal of 6 bases from V and 4 bases from J, the junction contained 9 bases not matched to a gene. Germline CDR1 and CDR2: SGHTA and FQGNSA. The CDR3 DNA sequence: TGTGCCAGCAGTCCCGCCGTCGGGAGGGCAGATACGCAGTATTTT. Translation: CASSPAVGRADTQYF. Together with reference TRBV7-2 and TRBJ2-3, the CDR3 gives the full variable domain: GAGVSQSPSNKVTEKGKDVELRCDPISGHTALYWYRQSLGQGLEFLIYFQGNSAPDKSGLPSDRFSAERTGGSVSTLTIQRTQQEDSAVYLCASSPAVGRADTQYFGPGTRLTVL.

This clonotype was detected many times. J is TRBJ1-3 and V is TRBV7-6; 8 bases align to TRBD1. Germline V lookup: CDR1 SGHVS, CDR2 FNYEAQ. The V and J ends lost 1 base and 1 base, in that order; junction bases with no gene match: 3. The CDR3 sequence is 16 residues long. The CDR3 spells CASSLGRGRSGNTIYF. The DNA of the CDR3 is TGTGCCAGCAGCTTAGGCAGGGGGCGATCTGGAAACACCATATATTTT.

This clonotype was seen many times. The CDR3 DNA sequence: TGTGCCAGCAGTACAGGGAGCGGGGAGCTGTTTTTT. Protein product: CASSTGSGELFF. This rearrangement joins TRBV2 to TRBJ2-2; weak D call: TRBD1 (6 bases). The CDR3 runs to 12 residues. Germline V lookup: CDR1 SNHLY, CDR2 FYNNEI. V lost 5 bases and J lost 7, with 8 bases in between.

This clonotype has ten or more counts. The genes are TRBV7-3 and TRBJ2-3; D is uncertain. The CDR3 runs 11 residues. Deletions cut 4 bases from V and 7 bases from J, with 6 bases between. Germline V gives CDR1 SGHTA, CDR2 FQGTGA. The CDR3 loop is CASSSDNTQYF. The CDR3 DNA reads as TGTGCCAGCAGCTCCGACAATACGCAGTATTTT.

The gene calls are TRBV6-2 or TRBV6-3 and TRBJ2-6; 9 positions match TRBD1. CDR3 length: 19 residues. Trimming took 5 bases from V and 2 from J; bases not matched to a gene: 13. Germline CDR1 reads MNHEY; CDR2 reads SVGEGT. The CDR3 protein is CASSLIPPGQGTGANVLTF. The CDR3 bases are TGTGCCAGCAGTCTCATCCCACCGGGACAGGGCACTGGGGCCAACGTCCTGACTTTC.

This clonotype came up many times. The chain uses TRBV20-1 and TRBJ2-1, with 7 positions matching TRBD2. Germline V gives CDR1 DFQATT, CDR2 SNEGSKA (reference sequence). Trimming took 5 bases from V and 8 from J; bases not matched to a gene: 6. The CDR3 is 12 amino acids. DNA of the CDR3: TGCAGTGCTCAGGGACTAAGGCATGAGCAGTTCTTC. The encoded protein is CSAQGLRHEQFF.

This clonotype has ten or more counts. This chain uses TRBV29-1 with TRBJ2-1; 7 positions match TRBD2. The CDR3 has 16 residues. Per germline, CDR1 SQVTM and CDR2 ANQGSEA. The trim removed 4 bases at V and 8 bases at J, leaving 17 bases unmatched. CDR3 in DNA: TGCAGCGTTGCACTCCTGACAGCTCTACGGGGGGATGAGCAGTTCTTC. This translates into CSVALLTALRGDEQFF.

This clonotype has at least ten counts. The chain recombines TRBV7-2 with TRBJ2-7; D is uncertain. The CDR3 totals 14 residues. Germline CDR1 is SGHTA and CDR2 is FQGNSA. V lost 1 base and J 1 base, leaving 8 bases between the germline ends. The CDR3, as DNA: TGTGCCAGCAGCTTAGAAGCCCATTCCTACGAGCAGTACTTC. Its translation: CASSLEAHSYEQYF. The complete variable domain, with remaining parts taken from reference TRBV7-2 and TRBJ2-7, reads GAGVSQSPSNKVTEKGKDVELRCDPISGHTALYWYRQSLGQGLEFLIYFQGNSAPDKSGLPSDRFSAERTGGSVSTLTIQRTQQEDSAVYLCASSLEAHSYEQYFGPGTRLTVT.

Many counts were recorded for this clonotype. The rearrangement links TRBV18 to TRBJ2-1, with 9 bases identical to TRBD2. Germline-derived CDR1 and CDR2 are KGHSH and LQKENI. CDR3 size: 15 residues. V lost 3 bases and J lost 6; bases outside the gene matches: 6. The CDR3 is CASSPGLAPSNEQFF. The CDR3 DNA is TGTGCCAGCTCACCTGGACTAGCGCCATCCAATGAGCAGTTCTTC. Variable domain in full (rest from reference TRBV18 and TRBJ2-1): NAGVMQNPRHLVRRRGQEARLRCSPMKGHSHVYWYRQLPEEGLKFMVYLQKENIIDESGMPKERFSAEFPKEGPSILRIQQVVRGDSAAYFCASSPGLAPSNEQFFGPGTRLTVL.

The rearrangement links TRBV5-4 to TRBJ2-1, with 11 bases identical to TRBD2. CDR3 length: 17 residues. The junction had 4 bases not matched to a gene; V was cut back by 0 bases and J by 2 bases. Germline CDR1 reads SGHNT; CDR2 reads YYREEE (reference sequence). CDR3 sequence reads: CASSLVVAGGTYNEQFF. The CDR3 DNA is TGTGCCAGCAGCTTGGTGGTAGCGGGGGGGACCTACAATGAGCAGTTCTTC.